This T cell receptor beta chain was sequenced during a study of blood T cell repertoires in COVID-19. The length of the CDR3 is 16 residues. Germline assignment: CDR1 SGHTA and CDR2 FQGTGA. V was clipped by 5 bases and J by 9 bases; unmatched bases: 11. Assay: immunoSEQ multiplex PCR; the TCRdb copy retains only in-frame clones and omits some. Of about 140,000 clones in the sample, about nine tenths are singletons; the top ten hold around 1.5%. This TCR was sampled from a human donor in a cohort sampled during active COVID-19. Sequencing was performed on peripheral blood. V is TRBV7-3 and J is TRBJ2-3; TRBD2 agrees at 13 bases. In DNA, the CDR3 is TGTGCCAGCAGCGAAAAGGGACTAGCGGGGCGGCGAACGCAGTATTTT. It translates to CASSEKGLAGRRTQYF.